This T cell receptor (beta chain) was observed in a study of CD8+ T cells in alopecia areata. Regarding the study as a whole: Normal skin's resident alphabeta T cells are also sequenced in scalp samples.

In the case of this clone: The antigen is unknown.

Extracted RNA was reverse transcribed, and the resulting cDNA served as sequencing template. Assay: immunoSEQ multiplex PCR; the TCRdb copy retains only in-frame clones and omits some. Of 65,000 to 95,000 clones listed, roughly 47% were seen once; the top ten hold 5.5% to 6.5%. This sequence was found in a human donor with alopecia areata. The sample taken for sequencing was NKG2D-high CD8+ T cells sorted from blood.

CDR3 nucleotide sequence: TGTGCCAGCAGCCAACATGCCCGCGAGCAGTACTTC. This encodes CASSQHAREQYF. J is TRBJ2-7 and V is TRBV11-2, with unresolved D. CDR1 and CDR2 (germline): SGHAT, FQNNGV. The CDR3 contains 12 residues. The V end lost 5 bases, the J end lost 6 bases, and 11 bases lay between the germline ends.